This entry concerns a single TCR beta chain. The target antigen is unknown. This record belongs to a study of siplizumab effects on memory and regulatory T cells. Whole-study findings and limits: Siplizumab produced a significant reduction in alloreactive sequences that were traceable to unstimulated CD4+ memory cells. It seemed that naive T cells were more diverse than memory cells and were major contributors to the alloresponse. In controls, about 28% of mappable alloreactive CD4+ clones were Treg-derived on average, versus approximately 70% with siplizumab.

The data were produced by immunoSEQ multiplex PCR, yet TCRdb's version contains in-frame clones alone and is incomplete. This sample has over 50,000 clones; 75% to 90% occur once, and the top ten carry more than 3.5%. CDR3 length: 17 amino acids. Germline V lookup: CDR1 MNHNS, CDR2 SASEGT. The ends were cut back, 3 bases at V and 0 bases at J, with 15 bases in the middle. This TCR came from a human donor in good health. What was sequenced was memory CD4+ T cells sorted from blood. The gene calls are TRBV6-1 and TRBJ1-3, with unresolved D. CDR3 DNA sequence: TGTGCCAGCAGTGAGCTGGGTTTCAGTCTCTCTGGAAACACCATATATTTT. It codes for CASSELGFSLSGNTIYF.